This T cell receptor (beta chain) derives from a study of control samples from healthy donors and cancer patients. Repertoires were generated with immunoSEQ multiplex PCR, while TCRdb's copy carries only in-frame clones and drops some. The table has roughly 92,000 clones, 70% to 90% seen once; the top ten hold roughly 7.2%. Germline V CDR1 and CDR2: SQVTM, ANQGSEA. This CDR3 spans 13 amino acids. Trimming took off 6 bases at V and 3 bases at J, with 13 bases between the two ends. The rearrangement links TRBV29-1 to TRBJ2-3; D is unclear. The source material was blood. This TCR was recovered from an older woman in good health. For the CDR3, the DNA is TGCAGCGTCGGAAGGCTAGAAACAGATACGCAGTATTTT. Translation: CSVGRLETDTQYF.